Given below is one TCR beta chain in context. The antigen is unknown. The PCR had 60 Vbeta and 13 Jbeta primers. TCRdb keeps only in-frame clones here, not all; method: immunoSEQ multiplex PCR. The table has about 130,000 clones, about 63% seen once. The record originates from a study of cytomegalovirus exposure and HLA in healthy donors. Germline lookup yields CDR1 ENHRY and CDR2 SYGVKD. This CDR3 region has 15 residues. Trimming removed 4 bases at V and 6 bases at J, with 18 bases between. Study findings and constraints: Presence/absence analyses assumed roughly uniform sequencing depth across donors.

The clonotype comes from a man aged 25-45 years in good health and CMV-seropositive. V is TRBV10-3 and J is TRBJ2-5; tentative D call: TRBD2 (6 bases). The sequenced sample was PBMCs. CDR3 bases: TGTGCCATCAGTGTTGGGGACGGGAGAACGAAGACCCAGTACTTC. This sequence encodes CAISVGDGRTKTQYF.